This T cell receptor (beta chain) comes out of a study of blood T cell repertoires in COVID-19. About the study: Sample material is recorded as cDNA or gDNA derived from T cells, B-cell-depleted T cells, or PBMCs.

Per the original data handling: Amplification from reference gene primers served as the basis for estimated nucleated cell counts. TCRdb's copy holds only in-frame clones and misses some; the assay was immunoSEQ multiplex PCR. That table supplies the V and J calls and clone size; D and trimming were determined from the DNA. The sample lists about 240,000 clones; approximately 86% were seen once. Individuals aged 18 to 89 years were recruited from fewer than 25 US areas. V lost 0 bases and J 4 bases, leaving 4 bases between the germline ends. This CDR3 has 12 amino acids. Germline lookup yields CDR1 MNHEY and CDR2 SVGEGT.

The rearrangement joins TRBV6-2 or TRBV6-3 to TRBJ2-7; D remains ambiguous. This clonotype originated in a woman between 40 and 55 years old with acute COVID-19. Sequences were obtained from PBMCs or T cells enriched from blood (not recorded which). The CDR3 DNA sequence: TGTGCCAGCAGTTACTCCGCGTACGAGCAGTACTTC. Amino acid sequence: CASSYSAYEQYF.